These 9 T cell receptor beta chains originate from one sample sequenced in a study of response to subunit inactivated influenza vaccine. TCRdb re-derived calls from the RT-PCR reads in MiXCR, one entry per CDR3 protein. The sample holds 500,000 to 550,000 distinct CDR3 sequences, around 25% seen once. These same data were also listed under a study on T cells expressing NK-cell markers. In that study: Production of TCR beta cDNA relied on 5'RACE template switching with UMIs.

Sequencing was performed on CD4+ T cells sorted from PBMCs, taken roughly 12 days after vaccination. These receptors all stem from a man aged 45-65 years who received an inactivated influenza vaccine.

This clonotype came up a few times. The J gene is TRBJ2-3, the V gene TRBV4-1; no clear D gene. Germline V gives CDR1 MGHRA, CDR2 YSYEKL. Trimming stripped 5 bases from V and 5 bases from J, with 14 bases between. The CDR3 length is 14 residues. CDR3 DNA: TGCGCCAGCAGCAGTGGCCGGTCGGGAGATACGCAGTATTTT. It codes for CASSSGRSGDTQYF.

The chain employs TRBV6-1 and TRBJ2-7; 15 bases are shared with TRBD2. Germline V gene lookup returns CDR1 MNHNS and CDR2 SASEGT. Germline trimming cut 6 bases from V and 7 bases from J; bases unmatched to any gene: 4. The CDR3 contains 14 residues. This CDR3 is CASRGLAGGREQYF. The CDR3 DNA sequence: TGTGCCAGCAGGGGACTAGCGGGAGGTCGGGAGCAGTACTTC.

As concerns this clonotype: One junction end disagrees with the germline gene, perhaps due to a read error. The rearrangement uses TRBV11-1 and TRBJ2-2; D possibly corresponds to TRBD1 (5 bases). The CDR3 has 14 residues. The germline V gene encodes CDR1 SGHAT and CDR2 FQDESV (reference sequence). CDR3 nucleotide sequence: TGTGCCAGCGGCTTAAGACAGTACACCGGGGAGCTGTTTTTT. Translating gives CASGLRQYTGELFF.

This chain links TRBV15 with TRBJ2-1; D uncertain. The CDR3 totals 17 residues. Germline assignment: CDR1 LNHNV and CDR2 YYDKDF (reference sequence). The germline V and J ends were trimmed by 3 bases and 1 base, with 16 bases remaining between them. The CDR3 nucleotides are TGTGCCACCAGCAGGCTTGGGCTCCTGACATCCTACAATGAGCAGTTCTTC. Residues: CATSRLGLLTSYNEQFF.

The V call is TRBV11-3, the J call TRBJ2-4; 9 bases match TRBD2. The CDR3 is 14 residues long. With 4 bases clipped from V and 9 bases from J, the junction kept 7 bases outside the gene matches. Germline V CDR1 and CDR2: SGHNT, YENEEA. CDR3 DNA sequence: TGTGCCAGCAGCTCCGGGACTAGCTCCAGCATTCAGTACTTC. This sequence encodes CASSSGTSSSIQYF.

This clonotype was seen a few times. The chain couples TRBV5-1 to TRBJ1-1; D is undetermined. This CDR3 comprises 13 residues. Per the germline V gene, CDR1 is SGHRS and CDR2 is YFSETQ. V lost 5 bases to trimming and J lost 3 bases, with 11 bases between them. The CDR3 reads CASRVQRDTEAFF. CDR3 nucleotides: TGCGCCAGCAGGGTCCAGCGGGACACTGAAGCTTTCTTT.

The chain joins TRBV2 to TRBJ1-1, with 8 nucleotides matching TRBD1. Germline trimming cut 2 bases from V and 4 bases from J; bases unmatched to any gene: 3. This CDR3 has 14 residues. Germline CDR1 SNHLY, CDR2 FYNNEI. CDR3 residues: CASSEQDRVTEAFF. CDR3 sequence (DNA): TGTGCCAGCAGTGAACAGGACAGGGTCACTGAAGCTTTCTTT.

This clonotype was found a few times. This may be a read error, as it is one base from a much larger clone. The CDR3: CTSSYDHRSLYGYTF. Written as DNA, the CDR3 is TGTACCAGCAGCTATGACCACAGGAGCCTCTATGGCTACACCTTC. V is TRBV7-9 and J is TRBJ1-2; a possible D gene is TRBD1 (5 bases). There are 15 residues in the CDR3. Per germline, CDR1 SEHNR and CDR2 FQNEAQ (reference sequence).

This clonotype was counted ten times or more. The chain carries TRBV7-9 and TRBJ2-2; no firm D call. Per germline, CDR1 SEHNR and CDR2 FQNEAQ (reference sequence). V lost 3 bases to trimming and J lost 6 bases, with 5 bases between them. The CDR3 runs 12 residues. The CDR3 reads CASSFSPGELFF. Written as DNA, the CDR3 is TGTGCCAGCAGCTTCTCCCCCGGGGAGCTGTTTTTT.